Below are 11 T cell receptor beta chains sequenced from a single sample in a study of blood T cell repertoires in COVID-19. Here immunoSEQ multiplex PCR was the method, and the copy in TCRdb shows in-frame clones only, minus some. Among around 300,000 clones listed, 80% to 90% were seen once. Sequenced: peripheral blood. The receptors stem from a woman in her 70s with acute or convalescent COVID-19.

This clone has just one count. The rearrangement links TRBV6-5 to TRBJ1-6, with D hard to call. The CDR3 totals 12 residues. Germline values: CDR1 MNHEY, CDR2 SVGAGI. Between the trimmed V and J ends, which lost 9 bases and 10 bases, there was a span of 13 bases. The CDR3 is CASDQNGSPLHF. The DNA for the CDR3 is TGTGCCAGTGATCAGAACGGGTCACCCCTCCACTTT.

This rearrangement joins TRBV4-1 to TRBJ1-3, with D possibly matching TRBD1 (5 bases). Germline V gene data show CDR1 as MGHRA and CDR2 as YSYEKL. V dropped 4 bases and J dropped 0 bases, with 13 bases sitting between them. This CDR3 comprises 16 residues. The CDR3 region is CASSRGGVLSGNTIYF. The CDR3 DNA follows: TGCGCCAGCAGCCGCGGGGGGGTCCTCTCTGGAAACACCATATATTTT.

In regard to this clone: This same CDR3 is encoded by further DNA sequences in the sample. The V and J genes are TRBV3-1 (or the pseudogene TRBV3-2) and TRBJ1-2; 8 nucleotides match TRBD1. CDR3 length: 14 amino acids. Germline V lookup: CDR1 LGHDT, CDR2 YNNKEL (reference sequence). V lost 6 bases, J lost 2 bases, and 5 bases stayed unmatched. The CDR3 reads CASSPPGGNYGYTF. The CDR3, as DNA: TGTGCCAGCAGTCCCCCAGGGGGCAACTATGGCTACACCTTC.

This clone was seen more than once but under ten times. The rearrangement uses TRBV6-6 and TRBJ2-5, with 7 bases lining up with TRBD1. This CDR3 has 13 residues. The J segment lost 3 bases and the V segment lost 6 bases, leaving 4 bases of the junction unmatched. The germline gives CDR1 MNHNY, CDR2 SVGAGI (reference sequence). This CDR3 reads CASRGDRKETQYF. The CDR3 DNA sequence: TGTGCCAGCAGAGGGGACAGAAAAGAGACCCAGTACTTC.

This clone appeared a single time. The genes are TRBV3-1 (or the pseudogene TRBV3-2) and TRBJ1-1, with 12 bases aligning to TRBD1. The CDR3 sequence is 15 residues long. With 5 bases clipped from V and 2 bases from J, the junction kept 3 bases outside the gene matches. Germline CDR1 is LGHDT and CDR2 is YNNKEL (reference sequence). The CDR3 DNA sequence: TGTGCCAGCAGCAAAGGGACAGGGGGCAACACTGAAGCTTTCTTT. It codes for CASSKGTGGNTEAFF.

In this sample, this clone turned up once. The CDR3 bases are TGTGCCAGCAGCAACTGGCAGAGACAGGGGTTGGGCACCGGGGAGCTGTTTTTT. Protein product: CASSNWQRQGLGTGELFF. The chain joins TRBV7-2 to TRBJ2-2, with TRBD1 matching 8 bases. V shed 5 bases and J 4 bases; nucleotides not matched to a gene: 15. The CDR3 totals 18 residues. Germline V gene sequence: CDR1 SGHTA, CDR2 FQGNSA.

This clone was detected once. In nucleotides, the CDR3 is TGTGCCAGCAGTAGCGGGGGGGCTTTTGAGCAGTACTTC. Translation gives CASSSGGAFEQYF. The chain has TRBV3-1 (or the pseudogene TRBV3-2) and TRBJ2-7; TRBD2 aligns across 11 bases. This CDR3 has 13 residues. Losses at the gene ends were 6 bases for V and 7 bases for J; bases not matched to a gene: 5. Germline loops: CDR1 LGHDT, CDR2 YNNKEL (reference sequence).

The CDR3 protein is CASGPSGGSDTQYF. The DNA for the CDR3 is TGTGCTAGTGGCCCGAGCGGGGGCTCAGATACGCAGTATTTT. The J gene is TRBJ2-3, the V gene TRBV12-5, with 8 bases fitting TRBD2. The ends lost 6 bases at V and 4 bases at J; junction bases unmatched: 6. This CDR3 contains 14 residues. Looked up from germline, CDR1 is LGHNT and CDR2 is FRNRAP.

The CDR3 region is CASSLASTVNTEAFF. The CDR3 bases are TGCGCCAGCAGCTTGGCTTCGACAGTAAACACTGAAGCTTTCTTT. V and J are TRBV5-1 and TRBJ1-1, with D perhaps TRBD1 (5 bases). Germline V CDR1 and CDR2: SGHRS, YFSETQ. The V and J ends lost 0 bases and 2 bases respectively, with 11 bases between them. The CDR3 has 15 residues.

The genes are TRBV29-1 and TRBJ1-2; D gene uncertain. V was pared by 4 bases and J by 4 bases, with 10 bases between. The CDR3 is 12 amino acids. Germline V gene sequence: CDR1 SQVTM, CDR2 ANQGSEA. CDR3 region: CSVGEGIYGYTF. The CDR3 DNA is TGCAGCGTTGGTGAGGGAATCTATGGCTACACCTTC.

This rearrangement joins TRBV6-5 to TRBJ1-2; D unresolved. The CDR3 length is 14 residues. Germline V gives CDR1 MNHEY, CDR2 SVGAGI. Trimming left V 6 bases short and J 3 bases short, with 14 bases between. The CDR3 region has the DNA TGTGCCAGCAGCGCGTTTCGTTTCGACTATGGCTACACCTTC. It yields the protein CASSAFRFDYGYTF.